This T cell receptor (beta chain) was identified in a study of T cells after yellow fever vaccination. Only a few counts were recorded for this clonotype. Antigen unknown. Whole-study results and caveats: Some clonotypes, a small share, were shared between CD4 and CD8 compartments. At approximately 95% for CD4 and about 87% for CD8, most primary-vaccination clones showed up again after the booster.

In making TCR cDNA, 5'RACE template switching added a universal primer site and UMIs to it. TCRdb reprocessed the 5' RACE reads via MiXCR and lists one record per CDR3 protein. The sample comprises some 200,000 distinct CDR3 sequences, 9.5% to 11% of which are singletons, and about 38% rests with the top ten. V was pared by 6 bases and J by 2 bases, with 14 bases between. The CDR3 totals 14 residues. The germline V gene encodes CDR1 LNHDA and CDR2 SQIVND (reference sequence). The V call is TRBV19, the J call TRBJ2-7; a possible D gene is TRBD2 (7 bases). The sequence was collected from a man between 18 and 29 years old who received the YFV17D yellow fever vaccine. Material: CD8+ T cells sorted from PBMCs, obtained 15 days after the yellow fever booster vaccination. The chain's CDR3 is CASSVGGGPYEQYF. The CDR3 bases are TGTGCCAGTAGCGTCGGCGGGGGCCCCTACGAGCAGTACTTC. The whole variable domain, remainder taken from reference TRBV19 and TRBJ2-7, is DGGITQSPKYLFRKEGQNVTLSCEQNLNHDAMYWYRQDPGQGLRLIYYSQIVNDFQKGDIAEGYSVSREKKESFPLTVTSAQKNPTAFYLCASSVGGGPYEQYFGPGTRLTVT.